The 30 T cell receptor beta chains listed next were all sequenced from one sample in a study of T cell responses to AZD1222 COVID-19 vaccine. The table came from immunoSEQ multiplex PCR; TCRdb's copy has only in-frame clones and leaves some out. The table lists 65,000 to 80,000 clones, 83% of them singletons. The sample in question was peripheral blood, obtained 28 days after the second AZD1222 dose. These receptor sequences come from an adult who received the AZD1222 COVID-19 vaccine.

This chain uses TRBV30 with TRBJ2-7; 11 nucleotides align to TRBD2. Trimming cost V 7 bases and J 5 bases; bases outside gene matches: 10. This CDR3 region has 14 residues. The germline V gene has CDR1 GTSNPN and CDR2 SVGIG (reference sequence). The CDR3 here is CAYQTSGSRNEQYF. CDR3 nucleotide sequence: TGTGCCTACCAAACTAGCGGGAGTAGAAACGAGCAGTACTTC.

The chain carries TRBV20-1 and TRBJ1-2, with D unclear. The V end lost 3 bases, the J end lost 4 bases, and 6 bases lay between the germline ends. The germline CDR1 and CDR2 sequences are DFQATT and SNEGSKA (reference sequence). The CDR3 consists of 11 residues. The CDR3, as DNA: TGCAGTGCTAGTATGTTCTATGGCTACACCTTC. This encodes CSASMFYGYTF.

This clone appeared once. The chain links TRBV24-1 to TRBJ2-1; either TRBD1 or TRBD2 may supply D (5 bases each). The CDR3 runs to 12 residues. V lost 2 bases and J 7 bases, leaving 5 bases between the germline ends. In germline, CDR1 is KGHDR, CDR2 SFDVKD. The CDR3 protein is CATSDWGNEQFF. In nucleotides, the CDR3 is TGTGCCACCAGTGATTGGGGGAATGAGCAGTTCTTC.

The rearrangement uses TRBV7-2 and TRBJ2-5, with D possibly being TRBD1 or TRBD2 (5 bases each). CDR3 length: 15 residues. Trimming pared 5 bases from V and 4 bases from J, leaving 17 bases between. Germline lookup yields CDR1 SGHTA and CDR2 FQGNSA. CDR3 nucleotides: TGTGCCAGCAGCCTGGGGACCTTTGGGGCAGAGACCCAGTACTTC. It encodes CASSLGTFGAETQYF.

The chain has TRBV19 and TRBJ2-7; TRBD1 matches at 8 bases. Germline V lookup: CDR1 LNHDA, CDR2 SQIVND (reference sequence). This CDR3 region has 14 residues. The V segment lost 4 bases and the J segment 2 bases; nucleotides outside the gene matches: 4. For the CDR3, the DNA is TGTGCCAGTAGTACCGGGACAGGACCCTACGAGCAGTACTTC. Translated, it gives CASSTGTGPYEQYF.

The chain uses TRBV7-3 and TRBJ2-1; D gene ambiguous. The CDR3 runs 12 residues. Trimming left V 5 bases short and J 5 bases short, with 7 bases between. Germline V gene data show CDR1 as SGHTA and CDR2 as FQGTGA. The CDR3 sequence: CASSKVNNEQFF. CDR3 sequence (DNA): TGTGCCAGCAGCAAAGTCAACAATGAGCAGTTCTTC.

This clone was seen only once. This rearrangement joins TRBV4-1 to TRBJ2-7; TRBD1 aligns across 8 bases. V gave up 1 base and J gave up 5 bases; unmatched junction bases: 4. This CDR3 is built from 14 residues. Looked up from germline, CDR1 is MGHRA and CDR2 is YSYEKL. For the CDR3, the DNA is TGCGCCAGCAGCCAAGGACAGGGGTTAGACGAGCAGTACTTC. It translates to CASSQGQGLDEQYF.

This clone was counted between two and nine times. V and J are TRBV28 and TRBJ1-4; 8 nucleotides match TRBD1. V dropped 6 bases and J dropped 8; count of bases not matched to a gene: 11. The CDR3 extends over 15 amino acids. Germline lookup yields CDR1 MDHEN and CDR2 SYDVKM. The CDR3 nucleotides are TGTGCCAGCAGCGGAGAGGACAGGGCACGGGAAAAACTGTTTTTT. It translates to CASSGEDRAREKLFF. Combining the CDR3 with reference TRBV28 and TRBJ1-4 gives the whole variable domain DVKVTQSSRYLVKRTGEKVFLECVQDMDHENMFWYRQDPGLGLRLIYFSYDVKMKEKGDIPEGYSVSREKKERFSLILESASTNQTSMYLCASSGEDRAREKLFFGSGTQLSVL.

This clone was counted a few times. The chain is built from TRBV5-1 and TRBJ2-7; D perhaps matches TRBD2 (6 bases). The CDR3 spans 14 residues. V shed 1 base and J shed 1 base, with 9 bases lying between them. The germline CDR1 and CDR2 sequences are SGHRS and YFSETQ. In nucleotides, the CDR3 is TGCGCCAGCAGCTTGTCGGGGACTTCCTACGAGCAGTACTTC. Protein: CASSLSGTSYEQYF.

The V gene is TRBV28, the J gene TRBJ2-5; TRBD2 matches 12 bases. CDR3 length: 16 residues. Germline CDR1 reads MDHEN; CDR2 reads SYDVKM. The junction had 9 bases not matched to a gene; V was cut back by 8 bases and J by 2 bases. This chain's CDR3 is CASASGRGPQQETQYF. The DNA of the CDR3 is TGTGCCAGCGCTAGCGGGAGGGGCCCACAACAAGAGACCCAGTACTTC. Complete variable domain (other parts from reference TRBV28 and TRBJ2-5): DVKVTQSSRYLVKRTGEKVFLECVQDMDHENMFWYRQDPGLGLRLIYFSYDVKMKEKGDIPEGYSVSREKKERFSLILESASTNQTSMYLCASASGRGPQQETQYFGPGTRLLVL.

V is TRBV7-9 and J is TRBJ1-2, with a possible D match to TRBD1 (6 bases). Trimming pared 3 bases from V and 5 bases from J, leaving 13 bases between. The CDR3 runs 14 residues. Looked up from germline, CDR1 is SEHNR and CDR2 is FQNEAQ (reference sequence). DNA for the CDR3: TGTGCCAGCAGCTTGGACAGTGGCGTTTATGGCTACACCTTC. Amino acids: CASSLDSGVYGYTF. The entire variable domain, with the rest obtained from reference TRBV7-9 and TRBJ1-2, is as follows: DTGVSQNPRHKITKRGQNVTFRCDPISEHNRLYWYRQTLGQGPEFLTYFQNEAQLEKSRLLSDRFSAERPKGSFSTLEIQRTEQGDSAMYLCASSLDSGVYGYTFGSGTRLTVV.

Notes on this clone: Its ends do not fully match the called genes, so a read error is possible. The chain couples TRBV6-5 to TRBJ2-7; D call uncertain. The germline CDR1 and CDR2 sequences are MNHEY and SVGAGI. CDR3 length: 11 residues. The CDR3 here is CASSTSYGQYF. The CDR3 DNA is TGTGCCAGCAGTACCTCCTACGGGCAGTACTTC.

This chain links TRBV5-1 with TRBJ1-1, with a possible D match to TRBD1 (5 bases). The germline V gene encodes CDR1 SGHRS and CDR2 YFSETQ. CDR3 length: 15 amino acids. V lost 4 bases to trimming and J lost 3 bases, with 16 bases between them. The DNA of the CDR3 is TGCGCCAGCAGCCCGCGGGGGTCCCCGGACACTGAAGCTTTCTTT. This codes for CASSPRGSPDTEAFF.

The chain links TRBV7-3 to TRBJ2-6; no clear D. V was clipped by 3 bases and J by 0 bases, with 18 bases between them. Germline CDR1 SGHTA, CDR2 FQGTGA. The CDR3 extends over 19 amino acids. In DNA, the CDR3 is TGTGCCAGCAGCTTGGCTGGGGATCGCTATAACTCTGGGGCCAACGTCCTGACTTTC. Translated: CASSLAGDRYNSGANVLTF.

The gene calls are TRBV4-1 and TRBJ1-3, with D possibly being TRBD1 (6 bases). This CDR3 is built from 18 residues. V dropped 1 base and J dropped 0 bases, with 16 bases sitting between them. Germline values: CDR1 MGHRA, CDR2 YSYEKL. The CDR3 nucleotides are TGCGCCAGCAGCCAAGGGGGACCGGGACAAAGCTCTGGAAACACCATATATTTT. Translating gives CASSQGGPGQSSGNTIYF.

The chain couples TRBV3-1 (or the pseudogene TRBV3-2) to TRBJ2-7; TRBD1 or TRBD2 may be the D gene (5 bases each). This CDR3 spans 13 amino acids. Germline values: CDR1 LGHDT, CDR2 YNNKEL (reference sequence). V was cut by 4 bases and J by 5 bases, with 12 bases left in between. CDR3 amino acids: CASSPRRDDEQYF. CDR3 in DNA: TGTGCCAGCAGCCCCCGCAGGGACGACGAGCAGTACTTC.

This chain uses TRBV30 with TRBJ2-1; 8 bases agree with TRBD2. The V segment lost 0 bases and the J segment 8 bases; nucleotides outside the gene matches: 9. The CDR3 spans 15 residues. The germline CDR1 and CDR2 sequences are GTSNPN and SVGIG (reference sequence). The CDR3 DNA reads TGTGCCTGGAGTGTAGGCCAGCGGGAGTACCATGAGCAGTTCTTC. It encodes CAWSVGQREYHEQFF.

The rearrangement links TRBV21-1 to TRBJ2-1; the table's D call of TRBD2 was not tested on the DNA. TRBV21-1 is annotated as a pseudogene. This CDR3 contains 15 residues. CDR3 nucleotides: TGTGCCAGCAGCAAATGGGGGGTTTGGTCGCCGAATCAGTTCTTC. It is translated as CASSKWGVWSPNQFF.

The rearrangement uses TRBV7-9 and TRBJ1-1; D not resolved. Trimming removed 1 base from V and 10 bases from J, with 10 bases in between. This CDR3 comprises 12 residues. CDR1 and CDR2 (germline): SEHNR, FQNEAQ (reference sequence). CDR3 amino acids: CASSLESLGAFF. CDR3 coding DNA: TGTGCCAGCAGCTTAGAGTCTTTGGGAGCTTTCTTT.

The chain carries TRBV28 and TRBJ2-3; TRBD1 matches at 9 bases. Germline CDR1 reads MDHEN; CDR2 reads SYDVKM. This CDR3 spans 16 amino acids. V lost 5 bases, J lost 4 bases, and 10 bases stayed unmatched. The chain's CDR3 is CASSTNRDRVPDTQYF. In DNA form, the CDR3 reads TGTGCCAGCAGTACCAACCGGGACAGGGTCCCAGATACGCAGTATTTT. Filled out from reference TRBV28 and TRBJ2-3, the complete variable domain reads DVKVTQSSRYLVKRTGEKVFLECVQDMDHENMFWYRQDPGLGLRLIYFSYDVKMKEKGDIPEGYSVSREKKERFSLILESASTNQTSMYLCASSTNRDRVPDTQYFGPGTRLTVL.

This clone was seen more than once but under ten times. CDR3: CASSIFVGRGGADTEAFF. The CDR3 DNA follows: TGTGCCAGTAGTATTTTTGTGGGCAGGGGGGGAGCGGACACTGAAGCTTTCTTT. The chain couples TRBV19 to TRBJ1-1, with 7 positions matching TRBD1. V lost 3 bases and J lost 3; bases outside the gene matches: 16. CDR3 size: 18 residues. Germline loops: CDR1 LNHDA, CDR2 SQIVND (reference sequence).

The CDR3 sequence: CASSQEGTKQFF. The DNA of the CDR3 is TGCGCCAGCAGCCAAGAGGGGACGAAGCAGTTCTTC. V usage is TRBV4-1 and J usage is TRBJ2-1; either TRBD1 or TRBD2 may fit D (5 bases each). CDR1 and CDR2 (germline): MGHRA, YSYEKL. Trimming shortened V by 0 bases and J by 11 bases, and 8 bases separated the two germline ends. CDR3 length equals 12 residues.

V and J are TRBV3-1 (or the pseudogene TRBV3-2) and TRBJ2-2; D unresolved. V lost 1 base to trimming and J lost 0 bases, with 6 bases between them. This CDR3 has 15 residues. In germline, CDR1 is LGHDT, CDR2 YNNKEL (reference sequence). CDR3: CASSQGLANTGELFF. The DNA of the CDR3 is TGTGCCAGCAGCCAAGGGTTAGCGAACACCGGGGAGCTGTTTTTT.

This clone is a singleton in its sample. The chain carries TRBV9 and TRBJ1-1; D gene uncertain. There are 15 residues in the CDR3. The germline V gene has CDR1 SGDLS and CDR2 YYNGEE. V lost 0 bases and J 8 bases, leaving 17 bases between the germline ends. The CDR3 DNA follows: TGTGCCAGCAGCGTAGCTATCGACACACCACTGGAAGCTTTCTTT. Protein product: CASSVAIDTPLEAFF.

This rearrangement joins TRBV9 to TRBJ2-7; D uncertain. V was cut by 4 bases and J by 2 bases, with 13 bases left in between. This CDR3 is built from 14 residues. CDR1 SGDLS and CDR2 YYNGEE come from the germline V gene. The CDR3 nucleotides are TGTGCCAGCAGCCCCTCCAACTTACCCTACGAGCAGTACTTC. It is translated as CASSPSNLPYEQYF. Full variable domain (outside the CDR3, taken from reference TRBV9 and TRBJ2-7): DSGVTQTPKHLITATGQRVTLRCSPRSGDLSVYWYQQSLDQGLQFLIQYYNGEERAKGNILERFSAQQFPDLHSELNLSSLELGDSALYFCASSPSNLPYEQYFGPGTRLTVT.

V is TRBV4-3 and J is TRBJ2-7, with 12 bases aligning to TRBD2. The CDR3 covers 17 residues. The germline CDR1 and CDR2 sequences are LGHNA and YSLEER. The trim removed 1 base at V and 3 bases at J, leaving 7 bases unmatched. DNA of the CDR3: TGCGCCAGCAGCCAAGTGCCCGGACTAGCGGGAATCTACGAGCAGTACTTC. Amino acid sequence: CASSQVPGLAGIYEQYF.

The CDR3 loop is CASSRPGDTGELFF. Here the CDR3 DNA reads TGTGCCAGCAGCCGCCCAGGGGACACCGGGGAGCTGTTTTTT. This chain links TRBV5-4 with TRBJ2-2; D might be TRBD1 (6 bases). V was shortened by 4 bases and J by 3 bases, with 10 bases between the two germline ends. CDR3 size: 14 residues. The germline V gene has CDR1 SGHNT and CDR2 YYREEE (reference sequence).

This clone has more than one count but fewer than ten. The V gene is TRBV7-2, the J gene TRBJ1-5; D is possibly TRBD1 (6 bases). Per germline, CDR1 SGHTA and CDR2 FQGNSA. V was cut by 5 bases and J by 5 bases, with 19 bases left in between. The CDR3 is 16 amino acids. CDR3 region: CASSHTSWGAYQPQHF. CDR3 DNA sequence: TGTGCCAGCAGCCACACGTCGTGGGGGGCATATCAGCCCCAGCATTTT. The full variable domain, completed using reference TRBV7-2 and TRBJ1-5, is GAGVSQSPSNKVTEKGKDVELRCDPISGHTALYWYRQSLGQGLEFLIYFQGNSAPDKSGLPSDRFSAERTGGSVSTLTIQRTQQEDSAVYLCASSHTSWGAYQPQHFGDGTRLSIL.

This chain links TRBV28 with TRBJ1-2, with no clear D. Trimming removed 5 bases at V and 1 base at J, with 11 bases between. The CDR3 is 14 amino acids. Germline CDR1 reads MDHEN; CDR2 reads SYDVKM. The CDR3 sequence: CASSSGQLNYGYTF. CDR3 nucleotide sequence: TGTGCCAGCAGTAGCGGGCAGCTTAACTATGGCTACACCTTC.

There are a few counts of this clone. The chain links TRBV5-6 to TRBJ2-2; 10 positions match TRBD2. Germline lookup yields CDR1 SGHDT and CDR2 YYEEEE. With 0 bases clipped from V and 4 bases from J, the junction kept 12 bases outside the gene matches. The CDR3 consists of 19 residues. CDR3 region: CASSLAWGLAGVGTGELFF. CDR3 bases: TGTGCCAGCAGCTTGGCTTGGGGTCTAGCGGGAGTGGGCACCGGGGAGCTGTTTTTT.